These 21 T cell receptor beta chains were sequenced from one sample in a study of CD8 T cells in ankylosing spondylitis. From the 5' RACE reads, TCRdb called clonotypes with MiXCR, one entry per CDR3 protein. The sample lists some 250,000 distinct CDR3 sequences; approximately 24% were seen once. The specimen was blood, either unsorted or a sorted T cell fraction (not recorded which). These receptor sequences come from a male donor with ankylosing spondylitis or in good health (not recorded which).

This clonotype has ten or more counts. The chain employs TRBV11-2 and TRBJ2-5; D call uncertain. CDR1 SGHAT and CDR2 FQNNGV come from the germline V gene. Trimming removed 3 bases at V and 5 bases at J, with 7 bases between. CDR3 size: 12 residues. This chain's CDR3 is CASSFLYETQYF. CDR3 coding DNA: TGTGCCAGCAGCTTTTTGTATGAGACCCAGTACTTC. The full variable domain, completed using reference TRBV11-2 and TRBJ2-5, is EAGVAQSPRYKIIEKRQSVAFWCNPISGHATLYWYQQILGQGPKLLIQFQNNGVVDDSQLPKDRFSAERLKGVDSTLKIQPAKLEDSAVYLCASSFLYETQYFGPGTRLLVL.

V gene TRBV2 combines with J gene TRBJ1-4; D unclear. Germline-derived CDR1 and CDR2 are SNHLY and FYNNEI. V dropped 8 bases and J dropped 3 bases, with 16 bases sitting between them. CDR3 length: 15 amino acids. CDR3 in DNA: TGTGCCAGCGAAATCGACGGGGTTGCTAATGAAAAACTGTTTTTT. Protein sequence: CASEIDGVANEKLFF.

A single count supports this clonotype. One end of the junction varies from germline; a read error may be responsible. The CDR3 nucleotides read TGTGCCAGCACTTTAGCCCAGGGGGAGACCCAGTACTTC. Its protein product is CASTLAQGETQYF. This chain joins TRBV12-3 or TRBV12-4 and TRBJ2-5; D may be TRBD1 (6 bases). The CDR3 consists of 13 residues.

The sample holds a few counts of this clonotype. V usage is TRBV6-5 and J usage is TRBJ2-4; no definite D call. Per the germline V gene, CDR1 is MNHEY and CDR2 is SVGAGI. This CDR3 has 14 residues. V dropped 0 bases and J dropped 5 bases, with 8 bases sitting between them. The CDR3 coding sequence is TGTGCCAGCAGTTACTCAGGCTCCCAAAACATTCAGTACTTC. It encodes CASSYSGSQNIQYF.

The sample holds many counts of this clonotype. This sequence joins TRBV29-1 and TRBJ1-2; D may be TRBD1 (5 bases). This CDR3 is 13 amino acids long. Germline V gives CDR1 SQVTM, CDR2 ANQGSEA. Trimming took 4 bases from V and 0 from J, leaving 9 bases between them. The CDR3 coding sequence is TGCAGCGTTGGGGACGGAGCTAACTATGGCTACACCTTC. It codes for CSVGDGANYGYTF.

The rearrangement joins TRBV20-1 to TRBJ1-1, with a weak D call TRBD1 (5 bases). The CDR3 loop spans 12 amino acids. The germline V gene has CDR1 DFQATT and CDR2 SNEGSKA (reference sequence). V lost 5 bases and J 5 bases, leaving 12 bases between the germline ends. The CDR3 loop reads CSAVRVMTEAFF. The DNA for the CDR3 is TGCAGTGCTGTCAGGGTTATGACTGAAGCTTTCTTT.

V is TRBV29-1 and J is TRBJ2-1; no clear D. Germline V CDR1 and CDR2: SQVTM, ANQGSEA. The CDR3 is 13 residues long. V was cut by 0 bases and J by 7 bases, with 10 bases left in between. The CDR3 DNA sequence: TGCAGCGTTGAAGAACGGACGGAAAATGAGCAGTTCTTC. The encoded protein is CSVEERTENEQFF.

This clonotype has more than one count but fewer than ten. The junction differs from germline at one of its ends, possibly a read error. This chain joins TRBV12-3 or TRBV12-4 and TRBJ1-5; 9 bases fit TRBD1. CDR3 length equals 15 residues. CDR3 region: CASSLAGTGSQPQHF. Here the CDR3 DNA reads TGTGCCAGCAGCTTAGCCGGGACAGGGAGTCAGCCCCAGCATTTT.

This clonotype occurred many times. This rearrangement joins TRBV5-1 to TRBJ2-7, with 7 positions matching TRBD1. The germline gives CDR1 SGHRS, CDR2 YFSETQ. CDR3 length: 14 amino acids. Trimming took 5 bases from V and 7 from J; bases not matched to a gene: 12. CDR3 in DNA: TGCGCCAGCAGGTTGCCGGGATACAGGGGTGAGCAGTACTTC. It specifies CASRLPGYRGEQYF. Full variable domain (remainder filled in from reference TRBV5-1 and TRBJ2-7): KAGVTQTPRYLIKTRGQQVTLSCSPISGHRSVSWYQQTPGQGLQFLFEYFSETQRNKGNFPGRFSGRQFSNSRSEMNVSTLELGDSALYLCASRLPGYRGEQYFGPGTRLTVT.

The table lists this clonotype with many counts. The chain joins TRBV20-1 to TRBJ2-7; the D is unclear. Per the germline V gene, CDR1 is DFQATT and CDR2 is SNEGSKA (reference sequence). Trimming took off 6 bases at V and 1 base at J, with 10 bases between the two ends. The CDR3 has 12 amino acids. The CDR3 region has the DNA TGCAGTGCCTCGACGGCTTCCTACGAGCAGTACTTC. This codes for CSASTASYEQYF.

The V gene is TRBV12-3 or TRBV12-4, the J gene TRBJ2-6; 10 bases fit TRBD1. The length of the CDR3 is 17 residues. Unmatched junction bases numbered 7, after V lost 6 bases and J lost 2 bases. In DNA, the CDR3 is TGTGCCAGCAGACCCGGGACAGGGGCCCCTGGGGCCAACGTCCTGACTTTC. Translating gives CASRPGTGAPGANVLTF.

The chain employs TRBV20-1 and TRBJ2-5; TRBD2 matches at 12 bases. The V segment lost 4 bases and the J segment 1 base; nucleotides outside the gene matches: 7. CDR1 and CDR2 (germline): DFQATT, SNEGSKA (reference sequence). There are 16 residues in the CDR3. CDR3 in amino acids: CSATRTSGATQETQYF. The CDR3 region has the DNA TGCAGTGCTACCCGGACTAGCGGGGCAACCCAAGAGACCCAGTACTTC.

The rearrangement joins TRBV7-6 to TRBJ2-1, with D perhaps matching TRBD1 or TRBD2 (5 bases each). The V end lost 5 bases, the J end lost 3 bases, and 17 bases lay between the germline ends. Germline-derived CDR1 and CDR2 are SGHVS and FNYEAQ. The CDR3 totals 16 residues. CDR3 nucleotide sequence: TGTGCCAGCAGCCCCGCCCCGGGGCAGAACTACAATGAGCAGTTCTTC. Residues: CASSPAPGQNYNEQFF. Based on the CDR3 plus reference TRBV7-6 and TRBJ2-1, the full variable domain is GAGVSQSPRYKVTKRGQDVALRCDPISGHVSLYWYRQALGQGPEFLTYFNYEAQQDKSGLPNDRFSAERPEGSISTLTIQRTEQRDSAMYRCASSPAPGQNYNEQFFGPGTRLTVL.

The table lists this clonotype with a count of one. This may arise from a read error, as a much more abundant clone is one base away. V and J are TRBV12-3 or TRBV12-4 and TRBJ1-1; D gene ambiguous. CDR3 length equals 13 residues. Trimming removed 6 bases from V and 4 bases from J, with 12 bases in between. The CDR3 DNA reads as TGTGCCAGCAGAAAGAGAGGGATCACTGAAGCTTTCTTT. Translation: CASRKRGITEAFF.

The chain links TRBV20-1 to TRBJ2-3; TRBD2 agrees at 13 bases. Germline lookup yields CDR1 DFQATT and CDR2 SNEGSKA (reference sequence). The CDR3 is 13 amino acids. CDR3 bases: TGCAGGGCCGGGACTAGCGGGAAAGATACGCAGTATTTT. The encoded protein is CRAGTSGKDTQYF.

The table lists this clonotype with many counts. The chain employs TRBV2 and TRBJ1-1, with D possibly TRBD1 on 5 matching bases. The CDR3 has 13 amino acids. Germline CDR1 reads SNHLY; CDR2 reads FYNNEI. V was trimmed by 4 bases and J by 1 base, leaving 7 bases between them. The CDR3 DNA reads TGTGCCAGCAGTGTTACAGGGAACACTGAAGCTTTCTTT. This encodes CASSVTGNTEAFF.

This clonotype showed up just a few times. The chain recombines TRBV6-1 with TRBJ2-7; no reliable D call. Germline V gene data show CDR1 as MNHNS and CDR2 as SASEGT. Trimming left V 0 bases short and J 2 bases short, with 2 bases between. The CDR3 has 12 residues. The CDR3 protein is CASSEAAYEQYF. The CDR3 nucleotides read TGTGCCAGCAGTGAAGCCGCCTACGAGCAGTACTTC.

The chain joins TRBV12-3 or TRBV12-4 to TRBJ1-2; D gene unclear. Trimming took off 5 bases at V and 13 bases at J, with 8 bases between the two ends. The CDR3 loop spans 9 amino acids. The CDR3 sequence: CASSPPPTF. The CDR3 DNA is TGTGCCAGCAGTCCCCCTCCCACCTTC.

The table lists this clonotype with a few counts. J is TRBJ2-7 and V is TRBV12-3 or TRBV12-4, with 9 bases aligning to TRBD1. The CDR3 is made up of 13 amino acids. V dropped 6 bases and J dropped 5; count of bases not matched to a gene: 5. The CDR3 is CASSRDRVHEQYF. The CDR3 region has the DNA TGTGCCAGCAGCAGGGACAGGGTCCACGAGCAGTACTTC.

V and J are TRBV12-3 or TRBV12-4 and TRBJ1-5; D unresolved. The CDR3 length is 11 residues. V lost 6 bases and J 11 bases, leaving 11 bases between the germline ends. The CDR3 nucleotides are TGTGCCAGCAGCTCCCGGGCCGCCCAGCATTTT. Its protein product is CASSSRAAQHF.

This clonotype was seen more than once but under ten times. CDR3 loop: CSAADNLYEQYF. CDR3 sequence (DNA): TGCAGTGCAGCGGACAATCTCTACGAGCAGTACTTC. The V and J genes are TRBV20-1 and TRBJ2-7; D tentatively fits TRBD1 or TRBD2 (5 bases each). Germline V gene sequence: CDR1 DFQATT, CDR2 SNEGSKA (reference sequence). This CDR3 is built from 12 residues. Trimming stripped 6 bases from V and 3 bases from J, with 12 bases between.